A single sample gave rise to the 30 T cell receptor beta chains below, sequenced in a study of CD8+ T cells in alopecia areata. RNA was extracted and reverse transcribed into cDNA as the sequencing template. TCRdb's copy holds only in-frame clones and misses some; the assay was immunoSEQ multiplex PCR. The sample carries about 98,000 clones, around two fifths recorded once. The material sequenced was CD4+ T cells sorted from blood. These TCRs come from a human donor with alopecia areata.

The chain carries TRBV29-1 and TRBJ1-2, with 11 bases identical to TRBD1. V shed 7 bases, J shed 3 bases, and the junction held 1 base outside the gene matches. Germline CDR1 and CDR2: SQVTM and ANQGSEA. CDR3 length: 12 amino acids. The CDR3 protein is CSAGQGDYGYTF. DNA of the CDR3: TGCAGCGCGGGACAGGGGGACTATGGCTACACCTTC.

The chain links TRBV2 to TRBJ2-5, with TRBD1 identical over 8 bases. Losses at the gene ends were 9 bases for V and 4 bases for J; bases not matched to a gene: 7. This CDR3 comprises 13 residues. Per the germline V gene, CDR1 is SNHLY and CDR2 is FYNNEI. CDR3: CASDRGRGETQYF. The DNA of the CDR3 is TGTGCCAGTGACAGGGGCCGGGGAGAGACCCAGTACTTC.

V gene TRBV2 combines with J gene TRBJ2-3; 8 bases map to TRBD1. V trimming: 8 bases; J trimming: 6 bases; junction bases outside the gene matches: 4. The germline gives CDR1 SNHLY, CDR2 FYNNEI. The CDR3 has 12 amino acids. Written as DNA, the CDR3 is TGTGCCAGCGGACAGGGCAGGGATACGCAGTATTTT. It encodes CASGQGRDTQYF.

The CDR3 is CSVTGTTNTGELFF. The CDR3 coding sequence is TGCAGCGTGACCGGGACTACGAACACCGGGGAGCTGTTTTTT. The chain is built from TRBV29-1 and TRBJ2-2; 7 positions match TRBD2. Germline V gene sequence: CDR1 SQVTM, CDR2 ANQGSEA. V was clipped by 6 bases and J by 0 bases; unmatched bases: 4. This CDR3 is built from 14 residues.

This chain links TRBV30 with TRBJ2-3, with D possibly being TRBD1 (5 bases). Germline CDR1 GTSNPN, CDR2 SVGIG (reference sequence). Trimming left V 0 bases short and J 3 bases short, with 16 bases between. The CDR3 spans 16 residues. The CDR3 loop is CAWSVPRQLPTDTQYF. The DNA of the CDR3 is TGTGCCTGGAGTGTCCCCCGACAGCTACCTACAGATACGCAGTATTTT.

The chain uses TRBV7-3 and TRBJ2-6, with D uncertain. Trimming took 2 bases from V and 0 from J, leaving 11 bases between them. CDR1 and CDR2 from the germline V gene are SGHTA and FQGTGA. The CDR3 is made up of 17 amino acids. This chain's CDR3 is CASSLGPALSGANVLTF. In DNA, the CDR3 is TGTGCCAGCAGCTTAGGCCCAGCCCTCTCTGGGGCCAACGTCCTGACTTTC. The complete variable domain, with remaining parts taken from reference TRBV7-3 and TRBJ2-6, reads GAGVSQTPSNKVTEKGKYVELRCDPISGHTALYWYRQSLGQGPEFLIYFQGTGAADDSGLPNDRFFAVRPEGSVSTLKIQRTERGDSAVYLCASSLGPALSGANVLTFGAGSRLTVL.

The V gene is TRBV27, the J gene TRBJ1-4; D is unclear. Germline CDR1 MNHEY, CDR2 SMNVEV (reference sequence). The CDR3 has 14 amino acids. V was cut by 5 bases and J by 0 bases, with 7 bases left in between. CDR3 coding DNA: TGTGCCAGCAGTGAGTCCACAACTAATGAAAAACTGTTTTTT. This encodes CASSESTTNEKLFF.

This chain links TRBV2 with TRBJ2-1; D unclear. There are 15 residues in the CDR3. The V end lost 3 bases, the J end lost 9 bases, and 18 bases lay between the germline ends. CDR1 and CDR2 (germline): SNHLY, FYNNEI. The CDR3 region is CASSERIEGAAEQFF. Here the CDR3 DNA reads TGTGCCAGCAGTGAGAGAATAGAAGGTGCTGCTGAGCAGTTCTTC. Using reference TRBV2 and TRBJ2-1 for the parts outside the CDR3, the full variable domain is EPEVTQTPSHQVTQMGQEVILRCVPISNHLYFYWYRQILGQKVEFLVSFYNNEISEKSEIFDDQFSVERPDGSNFTLKIRSTKLEDSAMYFCASSERIEGAAEQFFGPGTRLTVL.

A few counts support this clone. The chain carries TRBV19 and TRBJ2-2; 16 positions agree with TRBD2. This CDR3 is built from 19 residues. The germline V gene has CDR1 LNHDA and CDR2 SQIVND (reference sequence). Losses at the gene ends were 6 bases for V and 3 bases for J; bases not matched to a gene: 10. CDR3 in DNA: TGTGCCAGTAGCGGGACTAGCGGGAGGGCCAGGTCGGACACCGGGGAGCTGTTTTTT. It codes for CASSGTSGRARSDTGELFF.

CDR3 coding DNA: TGTGCCACCAGCAGACCGGACAGTAGACCCTACGAGCAGTACTTC. Amino acids: CATSRPDSRPYEQYF. This rearrangement joins TRBV15 to TRBJ2-7; TRBD1 is a possible D gene (6 bases). The CDR3 loop spans 15 amino acids. V was pared by 2 bases and J by 2 bases, with 13 bases between. Germline V CDR1 and CDR2: LNHNV, YYDKDF (reference sequence).

This chain connects TRBV28 to TRBJ1-4; no clear D. The CDR3 loop spans 13 amino acids. Germline V gives CDR1 MDHEN, CDR2 SYDVKM. V was trimmed by 5 bases and J by 11 bases, leaving 15 bases between them. As DNA, the CDR3 is TGTGCCAGCAGTCCCTTCAGCGTGTCTAAACTGTTTTTT. It specifies CASSPFSVSKLFF.

Comment on this clone: The sample carries other DNA sequences with the same CDR3. V usage is TRBV30 and J usage is TRBJ2-5, with D unresolved. Germline CDR1 GTSNPN, CDR2 SVGIG (reference sequence). Trimming took 1 base from V and 2 from J, leaving 8 bases between them. CDR3 length: 13 residues. CDR3 in amino acids: CAWSGAGQETQYF. DNA of the CDR3: TGTGCCTGGAGTGGGGCAGGACAAGAGACCCAGTACTTC.

The chain combines TRBV7-9 with TRBJ2-2, with a weak D call TRBD1 (6 bases). CDR1 and CDR2 from the germline V gene are SEHNR and FQNEAQ (reference sequence). Trimming took off 8 bases at V and 0 bases at J, with 10 bases between the two ends. The CDR3 has 14 amino acids. The CDR3 here is CASGGPANTGELFF. The DNA of the CDR3 is TGTGCCAGCGGGGGCCCAGCGAACACCGGGGAGCTGTTTTTT. Complete variable domain (other parts from reference TRBV7-9 and TRBJ2-2): DTGVSQNPRHKITKRGQNVTFRCDPISEHNRLYWYRQTLGQGPEFLTYFQNEAQLEKSRLLSDRFSAERPKGSFSTLEIQRTEQGDSAMYLCASGGPANTGELFFGEGSRLTVL.

This clone was picked up one time. The V gene is TRBV5-1, the J gene TRBJ2-5, with 9 bases matching TRBD1. CDR3 length: 14 residues. J lost 5 bases, V lost 4 bases, and 6 bases had no gene match. Looked up from germline, CDR1 is SGHRS and CDR2 is YFSETQ. CDR3 amino acids: CASSVGQGGETQYF. In DNA form, the CDR3 reads TGCGCCAGCAGCGTGGGACAGGGAGGGGAGACCCAGTACTTC.

V gene TRBV29-1 combines with J gene TRBJ2-3, with 11 bases matching TRBD2. CDR1 is SQVTM, CDR2 ANQGSEA, per germline. V dropped 8 bases and J dropped 4; count of bases not matched to a gene: 8. The CDR3 is made up of 14 amino acids. The chain's CDR3 is CSTILAGGADTQYF. CDR3 in DNA: TGCAGCACCATTCTAGCGGGGGGTGCAGATACGCAGTATTTT.

This clone was counted between two and nine times. The sample contains more than one DNA sequence encoding this CDR3. The rearrangement uses TRBV29-1 and TRBJ2-1, with D unresolved. V was clipped by 7 bases and J by 0 bases, with 10 bases between them. CDR1 is SQVTM and CDR2 is ANQGSEA in the germline V gene. This CDR3 is 13 amino acids long. CDR3 in amino acids: CSAKQSSYNEQFF. The CDR3, as DNA: TGCAGCGCCAAACAGAGCTCCTACAATGAGCAGTTCTTC.

V is TRBV4-1 and J is TRBJ2-7, with 8 nucleotides matching TRBD2. The CDR3 has 15 amino acids. In germline, CDR1 is MGHRA, CDR2 YSYEKL. V dropped 3 bases and J dropped 2; count of bases not matched to a gene: 6. In DNA, the CDR3 is TGCGCCAGCAGCCATCCAATAGCGGGAACCTACGAGCAGTACTTC. It encodes CASSHPIAGTYEQYF.

This clone was detected only a few times. The chain has TRBV7-2 and TRBJ2-1; no reliable D call. The germline V and J ends were trimmed by 3 bases and 5 bases, with 8 bases remaining between them. The CDR3 runs 13 residues. Germline assignment: CDR1 SGHTA and CDR2 FQGNSA. CDR3 protein: CASSLTRHNEQFF. The CDR3 DNA sequence: TGTGCCAGCAGCTTGACAAGACACAATGAGCAGTTCTTC.

The V and J genes are TRBV30 and TRBJ2-1; D uncertain. The length of the CDR3 is 10 residues. Per the germline V gene, CDR1 is GTSNPN and CDR2 is SVGIG (reference sequence). Deletions cut 8 bases from V and 10 bases from J, with 12 bases between. The CDR3: CATERYEQFF. The CDR3 coding sequence is TGTGCCACGGAGCGTTACGAGCAGTTCTTC.

The chain carries TRBV6-5 and TRBJ1-2, with unresolved D. The germline CDR1 and CDR2 sequences are MNHEY and SVGAGI. This CDR3 region has 12 residues. Trimming took off 5 bases at V and 7 bases at J, with 11 bases between the two ends. The CDR3 DNA reads as TGTGCCAGCAGTAAGGGCCGTCTTGGCTACACCTTC. It encodes CASSKGRLGYTF.

The chain combines TRBV4-1 with TRBJ2-1; D not certain. Germline V gives CDR1 MGHRA, CDR2 YSYEKL. This CDR3 contains 13 residues. Trimming took 0 bases from V and 16 from J, leaving 16 bases between them. The CDR3 DNA reads as TGCGCCAGCAGCCAAGATAGTAGGCGGCTCACATTCTTC. Its translation is CASSQDSRRLTFF.

The rearrangement links TRBV28 to TRBJ2-3, with TRBD2 matching 12 bases. With 6 bases clipped from V and 6 bases from J, the junction kept 4 bases outside the gene matches. This CDR3 is built from 14 residues. The germline V gene has CDR1 MDHEN and CDR2 SYDVKM. CDR3 residues: CASRSGTSGDTQYF. CDR3 bases: TGTGCCAGCAGGTCCGGGACTAGCGGGGATACGCAGTATTTT.

The chain recombines TRBV27 with TRBJ2-7, with 11 bases fitting TRBD1. The CDR3 contains 15 residues. The V and J ends lost 7 bases and 6 bases, in that order; junction bases with no gene match: 11. Germline CDR1 is MNHEY and CDR2 is SMNVEV (reference sequence). DNA for the CDR3: TGTGCCAGCACCGCATTTGGGACAGGGGGAAGCGAGCAGTACTTC. As protein: CASTAFGTGGSEQYF.

This clone has more than one count but fewer than ten. The J gene is TRBJ2-5, the V gene TRBV14; D not resolved. V lost 1 base and J lost 7, with 10 bases in between. The length of the CDR3 is 13 residues. Germline CDR1 is SGHDN and CDR2 is FVKESK. The CDR3 DNA sequence: TGTGCCAGCAGCCAAGTAGGATTTGGGACCCAGTACTTC. Translating gives CASSQVGFGTQYF.

V gene TRBV5-1 combines with J gene TRBJ2-1, with D perhaps matching TRBD1 (7 bases). The V end was cut by 4 bases, the J end by 4 bases, with 18 bases between. This CDR3 comprises 16 residues. Germline values: CDR1 SGHRS, CDR2 YFSETQ. CDR3 residues: CASSVAAGGGYNEQFF. CDR3 DNA sequence: TGCGCCAGCAGCGTCGCCGCAGGGGGAGGTTACAATGAGCAGTTCTTC.

The V gene is TRBV29-1, the J gene TRBJ1-2; D may be TRBD1 (6 bases). V was cut by 4 bases and J by 0 bases, with 12 bases left in between. This CDR3 has 14 amino acids. In germline, CDR1 is SQVTM, CDR2 ANQGSEA. In nucleotides, the CDR3 is TGCAGCGTTGCGGAACGGACAGCTAACTATGGCTACACCTTC. This encodes CSVAERTANYGYTF. Full variable domain (missing parts from reference TRBV29-1 and TRBJ1-2): SAVISQKPSRDICQRGTSLTIQCQVDSQVTMMFWYRQQPGQSLTLIATANQGSEATYESGFVIDKFPISRPNLTFSTLTVSNMSPEDSSIYLCSVAERTANYGYTFGSGTRLTVV.

The sample holds a few counts of this clone. The genes are TRBV29-1 and TRBJ2-1, with 9 bases lining up with TRBD2. This CDR3 contains 14 residues. J lost 7 bases, V lost 3 bases, and 7 bases had no gene match. Germline CDR1 and CDR2: SQVTM and ANQGSEA. DNA of the CDR3: TGCAGCGTTGATGGCGGGAGGGCCTTAAATGAGCAGTTCTTC. It is translated as CSVDGGRALNEQFF.

This clone has a handful of counts. The chain has TRBV10-3 and TRBJ2-7; D is uncertain. Trimming removed 2 bases at V and 6 bases at J, with 5 bases between. The CDR3 extends over 11 amino acids. Germline loops: CDR1 ENHRY, CDR2 SYGVKD. CDR3 protein: CAISEIGEQYF. The CDR3 DNA reads TGTGCCATCAGTGAGATAGGCGAGCAGTACTTC.

This rearrangement joins TRBV12-5 to TRBJ2-5, with D uncertain. Trimming shortened V by 6 bases and J by 4 bases, and 6 bases separated the two germline ends. CDR1 LGHNT and CDR2 FRNRAP come from the germline V gene. The CDR3 has 11 amino acids. The CDR3 DNA sequence: TGTGCTAGTGGGGGCGGAGAGACCCAGTACTTC. Residues: CASGGGETQYF.

This clone was detected a few times. CDR3 sequence reads: CSVATASGNTIYF. CDR3 DNA: TGCAGCGTCGCGACGGCCTCTGGAAACACCATATATTTT. The chain combines TRBV29-1 with TRBJ1-3; D is undetermined. The CDR3 length is 13 residues. V was trimmed by 6 bases and J by 0 bases, leaving 9 bases between them. Per the germline V gene, CDR1 is SQVTM and CDR2 is ANQGSEA.